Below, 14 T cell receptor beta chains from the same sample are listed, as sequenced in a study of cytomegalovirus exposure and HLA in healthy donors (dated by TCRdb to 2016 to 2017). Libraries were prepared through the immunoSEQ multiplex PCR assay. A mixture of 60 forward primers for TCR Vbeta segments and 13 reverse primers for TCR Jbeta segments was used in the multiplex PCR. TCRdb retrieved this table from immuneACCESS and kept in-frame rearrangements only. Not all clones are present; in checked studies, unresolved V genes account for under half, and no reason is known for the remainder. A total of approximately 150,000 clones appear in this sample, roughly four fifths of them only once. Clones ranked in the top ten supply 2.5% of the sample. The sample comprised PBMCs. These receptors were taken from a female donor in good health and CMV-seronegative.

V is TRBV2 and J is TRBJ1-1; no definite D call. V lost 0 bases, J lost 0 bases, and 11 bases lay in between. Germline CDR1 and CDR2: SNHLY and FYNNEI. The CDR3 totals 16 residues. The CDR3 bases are TGTGCCAGCAGTGAAGCGGGCTTCCGGATGAACACTGAAGCTTTCTTT. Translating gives CASSEAGFRMNTEAFF.

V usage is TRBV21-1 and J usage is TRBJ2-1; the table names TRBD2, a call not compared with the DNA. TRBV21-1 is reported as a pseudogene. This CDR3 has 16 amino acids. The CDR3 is CASSKIAAVSYNEQFF. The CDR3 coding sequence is TGTGCCAGCAGCAAAATCGCGGCAGTCTCCTACAATGAGCAGTTCTTC.

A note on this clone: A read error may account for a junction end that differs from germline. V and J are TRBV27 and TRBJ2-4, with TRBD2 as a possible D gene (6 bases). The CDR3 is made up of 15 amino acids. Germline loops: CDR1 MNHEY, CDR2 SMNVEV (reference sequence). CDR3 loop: CASSFGAPGGNIQYF. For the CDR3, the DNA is TGTGCCAGCAGTTTTGGGGCCCCAGGCGGGAACATCCAGTACTTC.

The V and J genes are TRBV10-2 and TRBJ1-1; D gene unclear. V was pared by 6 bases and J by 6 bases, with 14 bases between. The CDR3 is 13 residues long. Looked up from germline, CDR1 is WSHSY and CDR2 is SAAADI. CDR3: CASSFPLKPEAFF. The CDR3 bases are TGCGCCAGCAGCTTTCCCCTCAAGCCTGAAGCTTTCTTT.

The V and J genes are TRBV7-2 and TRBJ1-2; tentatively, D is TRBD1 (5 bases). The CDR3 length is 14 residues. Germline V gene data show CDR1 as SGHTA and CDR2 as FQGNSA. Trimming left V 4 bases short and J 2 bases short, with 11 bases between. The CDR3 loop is CASSSGGFNYGYTF. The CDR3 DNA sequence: TGTGCCAGCAGCTCCGGGGGTTTCAACTATGGCTACACCTTC. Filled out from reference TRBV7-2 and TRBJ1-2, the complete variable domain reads GAGVSQSPSNKVTEKGKDVELRCDPISGHTALYWYRQSLGQGLEFLIYFQGNSAPDKSGLPSDRFSAERTGGSVSTLTIQRTQQEDSAVYLCASSSGGFNYGYTFGSGTRLTVV.

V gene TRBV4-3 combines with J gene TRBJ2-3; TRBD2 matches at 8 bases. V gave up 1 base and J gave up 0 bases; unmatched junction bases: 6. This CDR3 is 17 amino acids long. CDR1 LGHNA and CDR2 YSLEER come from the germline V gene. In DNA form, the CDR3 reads TGCGCCAGCAGCCAAGCATTAGCGGGGCCTAGCACAGATACGCAGTATTTT. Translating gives CASSQALAGPSTDTQYF.

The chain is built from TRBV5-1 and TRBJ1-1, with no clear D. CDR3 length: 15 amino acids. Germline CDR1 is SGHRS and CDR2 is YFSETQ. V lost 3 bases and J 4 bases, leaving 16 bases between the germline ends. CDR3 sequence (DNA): TGCGCCAGCAGCTCGAGGGTGGACCCACCCACTGAAGCTTTCTTT. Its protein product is CASSSRVDPPTEAFF.

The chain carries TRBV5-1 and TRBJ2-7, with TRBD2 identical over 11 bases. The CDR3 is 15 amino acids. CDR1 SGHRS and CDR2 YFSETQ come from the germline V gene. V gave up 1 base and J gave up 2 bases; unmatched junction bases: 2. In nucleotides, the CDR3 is TGCGCCAGCAGCTTGCCTAGCGGGGGGCCCTACGAGCAGTACTTC. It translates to CASSLPSGGPYEQYF.

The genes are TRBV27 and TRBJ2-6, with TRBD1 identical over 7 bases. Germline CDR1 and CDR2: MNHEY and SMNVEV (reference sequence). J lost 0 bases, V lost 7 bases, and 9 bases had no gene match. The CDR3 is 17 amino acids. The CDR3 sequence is CASTRAGGSSGANVLTF. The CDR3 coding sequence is TGTGCCAGCACCCGAGCAGGGGGATCCTCTGGGGCCAACGTCCTGACTTTC.

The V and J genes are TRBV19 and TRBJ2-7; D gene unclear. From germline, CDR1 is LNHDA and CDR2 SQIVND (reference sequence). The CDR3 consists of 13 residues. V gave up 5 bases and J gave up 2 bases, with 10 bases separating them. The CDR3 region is CASSGAAPYEQYF. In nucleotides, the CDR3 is TGTGCCAGTAGTGGTGCGGCCCCCTACGAGCAGTACTTC.

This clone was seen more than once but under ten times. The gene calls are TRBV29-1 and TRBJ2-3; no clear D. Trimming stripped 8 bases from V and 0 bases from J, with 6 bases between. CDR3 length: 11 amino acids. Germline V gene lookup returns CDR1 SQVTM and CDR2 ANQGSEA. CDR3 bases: TGCAGCCCAGTTAGCACAGATACGCAGTATTTT. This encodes CSPVSTDTQYF.

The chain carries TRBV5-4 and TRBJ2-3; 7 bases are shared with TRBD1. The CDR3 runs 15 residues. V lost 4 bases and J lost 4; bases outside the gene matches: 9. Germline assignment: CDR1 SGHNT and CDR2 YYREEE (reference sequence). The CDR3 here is CASSQRQGRADTQYF. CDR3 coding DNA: TGTGCCAGCAGCCAGCGACAGGGCCGGGCAGATACGCAGTATTTT.

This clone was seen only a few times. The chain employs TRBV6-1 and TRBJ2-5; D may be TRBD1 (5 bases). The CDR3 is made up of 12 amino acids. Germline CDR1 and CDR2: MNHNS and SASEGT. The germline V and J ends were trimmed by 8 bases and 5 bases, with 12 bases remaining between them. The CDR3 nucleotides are TGTGCCAGCGGCAGGGTGGGGGAGACCCAGTACTTC. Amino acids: CASGRVGETQYF.

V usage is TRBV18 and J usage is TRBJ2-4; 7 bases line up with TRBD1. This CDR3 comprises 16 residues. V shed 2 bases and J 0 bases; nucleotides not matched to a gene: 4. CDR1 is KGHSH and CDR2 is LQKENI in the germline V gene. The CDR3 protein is CASSPGDSLAKNIQYF. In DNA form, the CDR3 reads TGTGCCAGCTCACCAGGGGACAGTCTAGCCAAAAACATTCAGTACTTC.